This T cell receptor (beta chain) stems from a study of blood T cell repertoires in COVID-19. Study summary: Acute and convalescent COVID-19 specimens originated in the United States, Italy and Spain. From T cells, B-cell-depleted T cells, or PBMCs came the material, which was cDNA or gDNA.

The ends lost 2 bases at V and 2 bases at J; junction bases unmatched: 4. Per the germline V gene, CDR1 is SGHDT and CDR2 is YYEEEE. The CDR3 spans 16 residues. Per the study methods: Reference gene primers were amplified, and this amplification served to estimate nucleated cell counts. Assay: immunoSEQ multiplex PCR; the TCRdb copy retains only in-frame clones and omits some. Clone size and the V and J calls come from that table; the DNA yielded D and trimming. This table has under 300,000 clones, roughly 88% appearing once. This TCR was sampled from a man aged 40-55 years who had recovered from COVID-19. V usage is TRBV5-6 and J usage is TRBJ2-3; 11 positions agree with TRBD2. Sequenced input: peripheral blood. DNA for the CDR3: TGTGCCAGCAGCTTCCGACTAGCGGGACTCACAGATACGCAGTATTTT. The encoded protein is CASSFRLAGLTDTQYF.